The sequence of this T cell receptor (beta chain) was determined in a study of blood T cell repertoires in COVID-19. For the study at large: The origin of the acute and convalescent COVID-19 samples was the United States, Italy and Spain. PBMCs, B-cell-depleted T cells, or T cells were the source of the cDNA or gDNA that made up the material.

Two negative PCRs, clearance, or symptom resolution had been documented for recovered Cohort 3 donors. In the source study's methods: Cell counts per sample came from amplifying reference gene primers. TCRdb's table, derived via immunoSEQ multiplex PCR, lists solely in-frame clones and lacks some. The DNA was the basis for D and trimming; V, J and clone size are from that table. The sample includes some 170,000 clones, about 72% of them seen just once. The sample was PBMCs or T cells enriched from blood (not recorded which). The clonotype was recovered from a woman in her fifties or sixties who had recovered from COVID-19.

The CDR3, as DNA: TGTGCCAGCTCACCACCCCTAACTGGGGCCAACGTCCTGACTTTC. Its translation: CASSPPLTGANVLTF. The chain uses TRBV18 and TRBJ2-6; D gene uncertain. CDR3 length: 15 amino acids. V lost 0 bases to trimming and J lost 2 bases, with 5 bases between them. CDR1 is KGHSH, CDR2 LQKENI, per germline.